This passage covers 2 T cell receptor beta chains from one sample sequenced in a study of graft-versus-host responses after intestinal transplantation. Antigens of these TCRs are unknown. The data were produced by immunoSEQ multiplex PCR, yet TCRdb's version contains in-frame clones alone and is incomplete. The data contain about 120,000 clones, 80% to 95% of them singletons. Sequencing used unstimulated CD4+ T cells sorted from spleen or lymph node cells, obtained before intestinal transplant. The source is a human donor who received an intestinal transplant.

The gene calls are TRBV30 and TRBJ2-5; no clear D gene. This CDR3 is 13 amino acids long. Germline V CDR1 and CDR2: GTSNPN, SVGIG (reference sequence). The V end lost 1 base, the J end lost 1 base, and 7 bases lay between the germline ends. The CDR3 region has the DNA TGTGCCTGGAGTGGGTCAGCCCAAGAGACCCAGTACTTC. Its translation is CAWSGSAQETQYF. The variable domain in full, completed from reference TRBV30 and TRBJ2-5, reads SQTIHQWPATLVQPVGSPLSLECTVEGTSNPNLYWYRQAAGRGLQLLFYSVGIGQISSEVPQNLSASRPQDRQFILSSKKLLLSDSGFYLCAWSGSAQETQYFGPGTRLLVL.

This chain joins TRBV7-6 and TRBJ2-3; D remains unclear. Germline V gene sequence: CDR1 SGHVS, CDR2 FNYEAQ. The CDR3 runs to 14 residues. Trimming removed 3 bases at V and 0 bases at J, with 7 bases between. The CDR3 is CASSFAPSTDTQYF. In DNA form, the CDR3 reads TGTGCCAGCAGCTTTGCGCCCAGCACAGATACGCAGTATTTT.